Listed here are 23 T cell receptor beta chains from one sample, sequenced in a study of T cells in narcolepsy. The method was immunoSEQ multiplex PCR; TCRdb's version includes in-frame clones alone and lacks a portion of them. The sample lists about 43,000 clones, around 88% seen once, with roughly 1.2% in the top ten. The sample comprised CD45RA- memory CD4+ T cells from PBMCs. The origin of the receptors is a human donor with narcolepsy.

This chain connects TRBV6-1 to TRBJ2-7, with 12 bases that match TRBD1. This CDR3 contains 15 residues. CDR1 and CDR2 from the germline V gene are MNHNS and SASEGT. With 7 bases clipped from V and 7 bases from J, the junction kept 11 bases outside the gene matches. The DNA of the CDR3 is TGTGCCAGCATGAGACCCGGGACAGGGGGCAATGAGCAGTACTTC. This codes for CASMRPGTGGNEQYF.

CDR3 residues: CASSLERILLLSSGNTIYF. Here the CDR3 DNA reads TGTGCCAGCAGCTTAGAAAGGATCTTGCTCCTGAGCTCTGGAAACACCATATATTTT. The V and J genes are TRBV7-8 and TRBJ1-3, with unresolved D. The CDR3 totals 19 residues. Germline V gives CDR1 SGHVS, CDR2 FQNEAQ. V lost 1 base and J lost 0, with 19 bases in between. The full variable domain, with the rest looked up from reference TRBV7-8 and TRBJ1-3, is GAGVSQSPRYKVAKRGQDVALRCDPISGHVSLFWYQQALGQGPEFLTYFQNEAQLDKSGLPSDRFFAERPEGSVSTLKIQRTQQEDSAVYLCASSLERILLLSSGNTIYFGEGSWLTVV.

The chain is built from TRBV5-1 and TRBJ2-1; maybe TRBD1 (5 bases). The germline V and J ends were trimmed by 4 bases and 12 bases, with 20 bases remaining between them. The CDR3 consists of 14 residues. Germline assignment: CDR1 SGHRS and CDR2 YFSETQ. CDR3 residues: CASSPGGSLTGQFF. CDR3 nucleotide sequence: TGCGCCAGCAGCCCCGGTGGGTCCCTTACAGGGCAGTTCTTC.

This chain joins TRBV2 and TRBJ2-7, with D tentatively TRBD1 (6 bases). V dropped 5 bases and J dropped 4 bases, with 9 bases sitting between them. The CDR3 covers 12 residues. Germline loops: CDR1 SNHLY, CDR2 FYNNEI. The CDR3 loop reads CASSRTAYEQYF. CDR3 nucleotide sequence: TGTGCCAGCAGTCGGACAGCTTACGAGCAGTACTTC.

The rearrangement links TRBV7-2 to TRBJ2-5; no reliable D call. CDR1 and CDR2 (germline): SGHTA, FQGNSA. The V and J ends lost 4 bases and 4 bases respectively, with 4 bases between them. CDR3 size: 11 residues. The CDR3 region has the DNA TGTGCCAGCAGCTCAGGAGAGACCCAGTACTTC. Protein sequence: CASSSGETQYF. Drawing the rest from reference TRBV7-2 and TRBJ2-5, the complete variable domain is GAGVSQSPSNKVTEKGKDVELRCDPISGHTALYWYRQSLGQGLEFLIYFQGNSAPDKSGLPSDRFSAERTGGSVSTLTIQRTQQEDSAVYLCASSSGETQYFGPGTRLLVL.

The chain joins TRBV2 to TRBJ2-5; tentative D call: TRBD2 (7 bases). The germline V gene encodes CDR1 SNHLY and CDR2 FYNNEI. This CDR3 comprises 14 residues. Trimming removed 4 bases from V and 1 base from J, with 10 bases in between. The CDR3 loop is CASSARGGQETQYF. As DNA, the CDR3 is TGTGCCAGCAGTGCTAGGGGGGGCCAAGAGACCCAGTACTTC.

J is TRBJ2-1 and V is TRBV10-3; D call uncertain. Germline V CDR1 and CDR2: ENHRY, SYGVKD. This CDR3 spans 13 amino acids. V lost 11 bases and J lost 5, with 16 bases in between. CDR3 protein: CAAQLGPNNEQFF. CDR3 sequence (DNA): TGTGCCGCTCAGCTAGGACCAAACAATGAGCAGTTCTTC.

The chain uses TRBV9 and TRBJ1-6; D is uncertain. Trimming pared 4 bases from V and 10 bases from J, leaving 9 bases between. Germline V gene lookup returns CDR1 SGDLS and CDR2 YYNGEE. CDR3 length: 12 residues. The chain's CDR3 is CASSSLGSPLHF. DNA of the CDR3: TGTGCCAGCAGCTCCTTGGGCTCACCCCTCCACTTT.

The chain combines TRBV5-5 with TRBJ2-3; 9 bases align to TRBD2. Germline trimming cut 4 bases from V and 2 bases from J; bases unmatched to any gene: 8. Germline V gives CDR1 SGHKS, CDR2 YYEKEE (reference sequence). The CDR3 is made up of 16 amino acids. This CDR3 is CASSPGASGATDTQYF. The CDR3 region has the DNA TGTGCCAGCAGCCCCGGAGCTAGCGGGGCCACAGATACGCAGTATTTT.

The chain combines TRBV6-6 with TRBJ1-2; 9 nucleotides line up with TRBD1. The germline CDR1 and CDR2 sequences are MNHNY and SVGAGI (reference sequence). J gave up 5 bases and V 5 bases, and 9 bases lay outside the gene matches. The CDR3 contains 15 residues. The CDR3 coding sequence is TGTGCCAGCAGTACAGGGGGCCGGCCGTCTTATGGCTACACCTTC. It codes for CASSTGGRPSYGYTF.

The CDR3 sequence: CASSPTGYQPQHF. CDR3 nucleotide sequence: TGTGCCAGCAGCCCGACAGGGTATCAGCCCCAGCATTTT. The chain joins TRBV7-2 to TRBJ1-5; TRBD1 matches at 7 bases. From germline, CDR1 is SGHTA and CDR2 FQGNSA. Unmatched junction bases numbered 3, after V lost 5 bases and J lost 5 bases. The length of the CDR3 is 13 residues.

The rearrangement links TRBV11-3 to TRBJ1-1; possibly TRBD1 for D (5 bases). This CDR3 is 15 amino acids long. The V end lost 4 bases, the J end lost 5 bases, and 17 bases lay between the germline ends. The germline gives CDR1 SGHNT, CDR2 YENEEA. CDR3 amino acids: CASSSGGVRGTEAFF. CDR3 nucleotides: TGTGCCAGCAGCTCTGGGGGTGTACGGGGGACTGAAGCTTTCTTT.

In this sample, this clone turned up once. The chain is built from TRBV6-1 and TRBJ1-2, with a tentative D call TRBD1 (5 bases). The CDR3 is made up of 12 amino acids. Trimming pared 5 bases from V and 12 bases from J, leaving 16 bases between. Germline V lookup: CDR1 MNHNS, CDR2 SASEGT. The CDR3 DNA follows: TGTGCCAGCAGTTCATATGGGGGTATTCACACCTTC. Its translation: CASSSYGGIHTF.

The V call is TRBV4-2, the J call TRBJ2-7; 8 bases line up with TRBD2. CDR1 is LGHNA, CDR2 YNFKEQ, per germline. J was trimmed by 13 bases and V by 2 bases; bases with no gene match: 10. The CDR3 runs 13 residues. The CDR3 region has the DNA TGTGCCAGCAGCCAACAAGCGGGAGAGATCAATTACTTC. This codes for CASSQQAGEINYF.

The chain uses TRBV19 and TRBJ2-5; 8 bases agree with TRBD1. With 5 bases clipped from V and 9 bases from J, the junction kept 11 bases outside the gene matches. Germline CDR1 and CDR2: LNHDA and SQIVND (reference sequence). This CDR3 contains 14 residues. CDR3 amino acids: CASSGGTGRGAQYF. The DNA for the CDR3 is TGTGCCAGTAGTGGAGGGACAGGCCGTGGGGCCCAGTACTTC.

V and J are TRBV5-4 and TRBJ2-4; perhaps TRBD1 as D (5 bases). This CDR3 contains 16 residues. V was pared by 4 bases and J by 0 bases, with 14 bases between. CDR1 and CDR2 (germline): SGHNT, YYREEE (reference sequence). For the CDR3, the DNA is TGTGCCAGCAGCACCCCGACAGATCTAGCCAAAAACATTCAGTACTTC. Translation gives CASSTPTDLAKNIQYF.

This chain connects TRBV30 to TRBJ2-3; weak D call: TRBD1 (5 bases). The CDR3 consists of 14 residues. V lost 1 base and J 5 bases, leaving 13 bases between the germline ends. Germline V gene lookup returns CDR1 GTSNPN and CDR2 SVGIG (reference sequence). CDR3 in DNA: TGTGCCTGGAGTGGTCTGGCAGGGAAAGATACGCAGTATTTT. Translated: CAWSGLAGKDTQYF.

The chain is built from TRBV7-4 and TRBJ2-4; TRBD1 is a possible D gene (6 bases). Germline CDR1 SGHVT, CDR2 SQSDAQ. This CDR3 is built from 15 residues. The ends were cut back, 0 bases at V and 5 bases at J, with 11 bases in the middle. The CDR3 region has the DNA TGTGCCAGCAGCTTAGCGAGACAGGAGGAAAACATTCAGTACTTC. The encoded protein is CASSLARQEENIQYF.

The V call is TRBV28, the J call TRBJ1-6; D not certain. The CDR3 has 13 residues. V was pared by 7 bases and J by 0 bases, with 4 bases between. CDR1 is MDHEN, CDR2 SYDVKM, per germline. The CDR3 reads CASKDSYNSPLHF. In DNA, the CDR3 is TGTGCCAGCAAGGACTCCTATAATTCACCCCTCCACTTT.

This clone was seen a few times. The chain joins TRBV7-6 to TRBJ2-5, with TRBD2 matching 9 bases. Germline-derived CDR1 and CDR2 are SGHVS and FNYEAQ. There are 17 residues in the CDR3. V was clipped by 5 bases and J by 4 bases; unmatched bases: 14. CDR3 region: CASSPGGGRAGGETQYF. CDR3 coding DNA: TGTGCCAGCAGCCCGGGGGGCGGGAGGGCCGGTGGAGAGACCCAGTACTTC.

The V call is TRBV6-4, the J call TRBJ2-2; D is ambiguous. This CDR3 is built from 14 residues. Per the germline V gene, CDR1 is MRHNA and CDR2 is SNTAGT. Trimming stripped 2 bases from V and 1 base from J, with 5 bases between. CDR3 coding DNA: TGTGCCAGCAGTGACAACGGGAACACCGGGGAGCTGTTTTTT. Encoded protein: CASSDNGNTGELFF.

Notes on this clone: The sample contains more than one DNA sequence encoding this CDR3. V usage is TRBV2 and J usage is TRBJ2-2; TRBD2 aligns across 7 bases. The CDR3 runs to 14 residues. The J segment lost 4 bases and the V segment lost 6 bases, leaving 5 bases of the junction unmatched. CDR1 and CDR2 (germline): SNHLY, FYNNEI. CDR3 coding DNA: TGTGCCAGCAGGGCCACGGGAGGCACCGGGGAGCTGTTTTTT. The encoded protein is CASRATGGTGELFF.

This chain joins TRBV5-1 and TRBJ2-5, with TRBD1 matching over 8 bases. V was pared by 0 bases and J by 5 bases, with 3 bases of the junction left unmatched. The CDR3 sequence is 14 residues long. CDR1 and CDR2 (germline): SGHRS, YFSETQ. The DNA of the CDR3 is TGCGCCAGCAGCTTGGGGACAGGGTATGAGACCCAGTACTTC. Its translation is CASSLGTGYETQYF.